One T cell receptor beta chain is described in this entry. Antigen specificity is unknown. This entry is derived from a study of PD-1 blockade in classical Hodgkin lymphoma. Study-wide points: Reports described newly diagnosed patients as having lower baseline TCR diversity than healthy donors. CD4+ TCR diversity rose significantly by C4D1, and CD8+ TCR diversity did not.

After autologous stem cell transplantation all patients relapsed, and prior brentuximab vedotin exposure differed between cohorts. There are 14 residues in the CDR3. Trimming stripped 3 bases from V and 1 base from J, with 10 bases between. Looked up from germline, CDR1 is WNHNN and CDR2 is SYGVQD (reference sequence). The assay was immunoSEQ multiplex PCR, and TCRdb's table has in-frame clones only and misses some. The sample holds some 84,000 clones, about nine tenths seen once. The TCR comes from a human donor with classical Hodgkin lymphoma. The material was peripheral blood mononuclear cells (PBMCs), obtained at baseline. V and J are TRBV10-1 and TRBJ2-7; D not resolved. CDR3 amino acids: CASSDRADSYEQYF. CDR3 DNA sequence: TGCGCCAGCAGTGATCGGGCAGATTCCTACGAGCAGTACTTC.